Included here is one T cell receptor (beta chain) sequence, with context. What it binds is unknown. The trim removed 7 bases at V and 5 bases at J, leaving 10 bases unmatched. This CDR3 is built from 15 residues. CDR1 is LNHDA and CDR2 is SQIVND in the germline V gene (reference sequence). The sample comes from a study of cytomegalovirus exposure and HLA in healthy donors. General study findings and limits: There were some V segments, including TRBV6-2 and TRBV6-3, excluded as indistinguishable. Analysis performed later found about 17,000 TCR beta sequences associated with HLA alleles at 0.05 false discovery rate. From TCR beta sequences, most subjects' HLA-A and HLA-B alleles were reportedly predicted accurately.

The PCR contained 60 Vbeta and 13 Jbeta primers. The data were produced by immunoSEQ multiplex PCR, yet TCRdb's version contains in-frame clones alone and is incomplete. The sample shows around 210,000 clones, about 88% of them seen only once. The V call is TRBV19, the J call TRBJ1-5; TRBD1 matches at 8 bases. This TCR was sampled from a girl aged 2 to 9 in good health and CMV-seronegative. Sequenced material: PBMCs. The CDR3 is CASKTDRGGDQPQHF. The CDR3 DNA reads TGTGCCAGTAAAACCGACAGGGGCGGAGATCAGCCCCAGCATTTT.